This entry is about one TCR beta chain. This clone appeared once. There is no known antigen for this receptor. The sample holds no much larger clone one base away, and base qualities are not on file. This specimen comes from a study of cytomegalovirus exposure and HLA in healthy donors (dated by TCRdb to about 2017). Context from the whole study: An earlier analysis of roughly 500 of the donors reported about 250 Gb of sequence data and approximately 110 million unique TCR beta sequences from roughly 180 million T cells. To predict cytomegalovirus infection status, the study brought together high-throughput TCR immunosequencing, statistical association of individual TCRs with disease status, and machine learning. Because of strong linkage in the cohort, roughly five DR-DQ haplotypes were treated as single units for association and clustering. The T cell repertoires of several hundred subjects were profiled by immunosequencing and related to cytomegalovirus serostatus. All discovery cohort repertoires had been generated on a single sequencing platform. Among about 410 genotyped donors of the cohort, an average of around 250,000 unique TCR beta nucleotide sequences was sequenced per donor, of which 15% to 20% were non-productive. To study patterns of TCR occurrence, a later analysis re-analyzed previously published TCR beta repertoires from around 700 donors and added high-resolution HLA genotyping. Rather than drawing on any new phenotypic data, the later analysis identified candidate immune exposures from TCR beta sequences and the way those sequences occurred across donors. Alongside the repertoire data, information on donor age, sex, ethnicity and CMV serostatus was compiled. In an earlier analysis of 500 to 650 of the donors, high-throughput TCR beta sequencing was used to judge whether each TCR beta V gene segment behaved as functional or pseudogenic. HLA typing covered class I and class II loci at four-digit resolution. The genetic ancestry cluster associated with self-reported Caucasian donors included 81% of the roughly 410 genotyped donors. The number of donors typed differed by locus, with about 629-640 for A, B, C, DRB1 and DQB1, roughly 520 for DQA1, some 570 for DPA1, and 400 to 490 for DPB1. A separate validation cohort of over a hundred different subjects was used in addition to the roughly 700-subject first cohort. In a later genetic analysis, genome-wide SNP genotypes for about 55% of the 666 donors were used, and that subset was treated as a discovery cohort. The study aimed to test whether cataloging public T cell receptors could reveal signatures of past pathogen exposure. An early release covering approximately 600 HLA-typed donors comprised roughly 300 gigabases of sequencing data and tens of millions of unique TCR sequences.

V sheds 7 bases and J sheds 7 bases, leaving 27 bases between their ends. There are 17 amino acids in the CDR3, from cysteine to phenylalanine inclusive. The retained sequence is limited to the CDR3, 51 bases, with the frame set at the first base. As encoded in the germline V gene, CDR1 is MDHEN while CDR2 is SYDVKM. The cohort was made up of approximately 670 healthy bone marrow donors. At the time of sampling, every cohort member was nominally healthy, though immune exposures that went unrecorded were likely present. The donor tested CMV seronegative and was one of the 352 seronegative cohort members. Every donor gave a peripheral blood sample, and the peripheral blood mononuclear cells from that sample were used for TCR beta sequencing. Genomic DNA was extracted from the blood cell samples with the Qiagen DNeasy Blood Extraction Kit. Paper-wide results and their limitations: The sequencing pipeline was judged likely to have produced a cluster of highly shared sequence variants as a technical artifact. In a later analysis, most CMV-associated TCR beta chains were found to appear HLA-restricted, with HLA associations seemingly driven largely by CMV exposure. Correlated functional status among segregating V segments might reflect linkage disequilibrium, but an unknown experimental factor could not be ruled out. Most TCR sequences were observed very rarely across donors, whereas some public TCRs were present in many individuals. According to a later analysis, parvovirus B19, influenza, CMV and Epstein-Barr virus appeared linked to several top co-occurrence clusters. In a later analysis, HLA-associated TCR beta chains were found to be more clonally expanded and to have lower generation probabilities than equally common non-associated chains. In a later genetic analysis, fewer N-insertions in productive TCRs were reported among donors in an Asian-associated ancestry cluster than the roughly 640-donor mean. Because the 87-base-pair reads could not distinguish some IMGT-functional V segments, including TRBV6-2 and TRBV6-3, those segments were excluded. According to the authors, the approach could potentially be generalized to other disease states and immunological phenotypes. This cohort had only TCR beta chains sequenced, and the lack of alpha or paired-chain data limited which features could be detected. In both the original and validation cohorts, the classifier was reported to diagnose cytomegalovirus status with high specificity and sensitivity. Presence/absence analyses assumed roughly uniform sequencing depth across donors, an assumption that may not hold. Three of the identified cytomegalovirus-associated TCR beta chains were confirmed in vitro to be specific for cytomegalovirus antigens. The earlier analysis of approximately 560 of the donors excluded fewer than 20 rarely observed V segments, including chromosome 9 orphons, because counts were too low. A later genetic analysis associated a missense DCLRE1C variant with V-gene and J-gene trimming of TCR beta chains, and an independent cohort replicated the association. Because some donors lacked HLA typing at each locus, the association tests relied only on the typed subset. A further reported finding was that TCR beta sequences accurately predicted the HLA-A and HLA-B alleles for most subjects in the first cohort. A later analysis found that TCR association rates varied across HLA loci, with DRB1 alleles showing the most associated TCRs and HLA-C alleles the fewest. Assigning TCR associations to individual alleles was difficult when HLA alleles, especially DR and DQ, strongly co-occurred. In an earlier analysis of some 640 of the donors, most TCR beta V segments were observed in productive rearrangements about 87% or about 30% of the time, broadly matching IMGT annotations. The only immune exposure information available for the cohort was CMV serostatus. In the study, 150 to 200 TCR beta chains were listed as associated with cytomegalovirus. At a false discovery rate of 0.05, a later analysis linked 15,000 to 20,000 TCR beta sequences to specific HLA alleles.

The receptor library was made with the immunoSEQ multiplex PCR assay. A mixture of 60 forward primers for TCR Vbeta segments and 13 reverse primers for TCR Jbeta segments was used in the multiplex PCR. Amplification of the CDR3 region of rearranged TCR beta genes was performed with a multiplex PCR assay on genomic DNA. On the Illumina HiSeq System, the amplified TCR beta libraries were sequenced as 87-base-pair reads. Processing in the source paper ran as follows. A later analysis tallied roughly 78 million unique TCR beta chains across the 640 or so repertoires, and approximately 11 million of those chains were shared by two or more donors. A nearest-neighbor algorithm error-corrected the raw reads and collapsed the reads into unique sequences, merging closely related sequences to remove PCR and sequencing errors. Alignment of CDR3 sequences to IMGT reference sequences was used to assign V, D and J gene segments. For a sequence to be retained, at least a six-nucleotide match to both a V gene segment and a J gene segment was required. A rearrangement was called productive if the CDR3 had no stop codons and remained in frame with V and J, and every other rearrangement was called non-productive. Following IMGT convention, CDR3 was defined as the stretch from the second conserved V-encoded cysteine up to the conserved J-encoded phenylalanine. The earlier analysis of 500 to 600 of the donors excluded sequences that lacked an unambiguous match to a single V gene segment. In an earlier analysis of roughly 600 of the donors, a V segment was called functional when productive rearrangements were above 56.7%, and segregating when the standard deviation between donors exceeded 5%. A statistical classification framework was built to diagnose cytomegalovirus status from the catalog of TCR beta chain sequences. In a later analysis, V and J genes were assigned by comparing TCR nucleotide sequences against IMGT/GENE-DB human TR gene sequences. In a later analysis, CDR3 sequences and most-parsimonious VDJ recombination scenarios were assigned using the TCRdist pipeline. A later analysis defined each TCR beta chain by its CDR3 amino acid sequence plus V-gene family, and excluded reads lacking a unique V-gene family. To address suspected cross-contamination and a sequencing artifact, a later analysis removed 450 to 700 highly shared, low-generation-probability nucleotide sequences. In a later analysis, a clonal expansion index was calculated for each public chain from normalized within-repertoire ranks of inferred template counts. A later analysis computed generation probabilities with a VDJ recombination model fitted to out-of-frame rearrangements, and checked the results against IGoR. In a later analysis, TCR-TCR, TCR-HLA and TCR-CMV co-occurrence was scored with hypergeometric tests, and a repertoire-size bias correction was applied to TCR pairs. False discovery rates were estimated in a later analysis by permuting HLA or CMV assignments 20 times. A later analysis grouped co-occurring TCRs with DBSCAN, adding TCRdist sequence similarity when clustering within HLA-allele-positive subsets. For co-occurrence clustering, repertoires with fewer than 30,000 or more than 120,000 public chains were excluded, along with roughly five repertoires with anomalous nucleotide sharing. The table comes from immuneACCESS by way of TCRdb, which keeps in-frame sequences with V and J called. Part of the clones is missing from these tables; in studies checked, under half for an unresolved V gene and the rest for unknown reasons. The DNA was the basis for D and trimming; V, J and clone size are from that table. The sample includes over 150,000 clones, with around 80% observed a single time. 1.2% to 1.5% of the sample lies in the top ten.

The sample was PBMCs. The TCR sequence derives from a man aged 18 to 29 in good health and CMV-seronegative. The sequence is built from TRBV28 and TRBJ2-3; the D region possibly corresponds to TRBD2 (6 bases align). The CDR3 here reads CASTPKGPSVLTNTQYF. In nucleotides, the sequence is TGTGCCAGCACCCCAAAGGGGCCTAGCGTACTCACGAATACGCAGTATTTT.